A selection of T cell receptor beta chains follows, all from one sample in a study of control samples from healthy donors and cancer patients. The table came from immunoSEQ multiplex PCR; TCRdb's copy has only in-frame clones and leaves some out. The sample has roughly 100,000 clones, 83% seen once; the top ten hold about 12%. The sequenced sample consisted of blood. The receptors originated from a woman in her 50s in good health. Each CDR3 is given with its conserved first and last residue. The order of the fields is V gene, J gene, clone size, D gene, CDR3 protein, CDR3 DNA. The D gene is left open where the match is weak. Clone size is shown for a subset of rows, as once, few, many or a class of expanded clone.

>TRBV11-3|TRBJ2-1|NA|TRBD2
CASRSPRAGGINEQFF
TGTGCCAGCAGAAGTCCCCGGGCGGGAGGTATAAATGAGCAGTTCTTC
>TRBV5-1|TRBJ1-5|once|NA
CASSLDGRGGTNQPQHF
TGCGCCAGCAGCTTGGATGGTAGAGGGGGTACCAATCAGCCCCAGCATTTT
>TRBV7-2|TRBJ2-2|once|TRBD2
CASRQGTSATGELFF
TGTGCCAGCAGACAAGGGACTAGCGCTACCGGGGAGCTGTTTTTT
>TRBV7-8|TRBJ2-2|NA|TRBD2
CASRLAGGKFGELFF
TGTGCCAGCAGGCTAGCGGGGGGGAAGTTCGGGGAGCTGTTTTTT
>TRBV7-2|TRBJ1-2|once|TRBD1
CASSFGTGNYGYTF
TGTGCCAGCAGCTTTGGGACAGGGAACTATGGCTACACCTTC
>TRBV7-2|TRBJ2-7|NA|TRBD2
CASSLGVAGTYEQYF
TGTGCCAGCAGCTTAGGGGTAGCGGGAACCTACGAGCAGTACTTC
>TRBV11-2|TRBJ1-2|NA|NA
CASSSQGYGYTF
TGTGCCAGCAGCTCGCAGGGGTATGGCTACACCTTC
>TRBV6-6|TRBJ2-4|NA|NA
CASSYSTRGGNIQYF
TGTGCCAGCAGTTACTCCACCAGGGGTGGAAACATTCAGTACTTC
>TRBV7-8|TRBJ1-6|NA|NA
CASSLEDSPLHF
TGTGCCAGCAGCTTAGAGGATTCACCCCTCCACTTT
>TRBV27|TRBJ2-7|NA|TRBD1
CASSFQGAYEQYF
TGTGCCAGCAGTTTCCAGGGGGCCTACGAGCAGTACTTC
>TRBV12-3/TRBV12-4|TRBJ2-3|NA|NA
CASSMGDTQYF
TGTGCCAGCAGCATGGGGGATACGCAGTATTTT
>TRBV18|TRBJ2-3|NA|TRBD2
CASSPPGRGGQDTQYF
TGTGCCAGCTCACCACCGGGGCGGGGGGGCCAAGATACGCAGTATTTT
>TRBV2|TRBJ1-5|once|NA
CASSEANQPQHF
TGTGCCAGCAGTGAGGCAAATCAGCCCCAGCATTTT
>TRBV4-3|TRBJ2-6|NA|NA
CASSQDLGISGANVLTF
TGCGCCAGCAGCCAAGATTTGGGGATCTCTGGGGCCAACGTCCTGACTTTC
>TRBV6-2/TRBV6-3|TRBJ2-7|NA|NA
CASSPSFRGGTYEQYF
TGTGCCAGCAGCCCCTCTTTCCGAGGCGGAACCTACGAGCAGTACTTC
>TRBV7-8|TRBJ2-3|NA|TRBD2
CASSYPGTSGRADTQYF
TGTGCCAGCAGCTACCCCGGGACTAGCGGGAGAGCAGATACGCAGTATTTT
>TRBV6-2/TRBV6-3|TRBJ2-1|once|NA
CASSYSGGKGQFF
TGTGCCAGCAGTTACTCGGGGGGAAAGGGGCAGTTCTTC
>TRBV7-2|TRBJ2-1|NA|TRBD2
CASRTGTSDYNEQFF
TGTGCCAGCAGGACCGGGACTAGCGACTACAATGAGCAGTTCTTC
>TRBV29-1|TRBJ2-2|NA|NA
CSAGGTAANTGELFF
TGCAGCGCCGGGGGTACAGCCGCGAACACCGGGGAGCTGTTTTTT
>TRBV6-5|TRBJ1-6|once|NA
CASRRWSPLHF
TGTGCCAGTAGGCGTTGGTCACCCCTCCACTTT
>TRBV6-1|TRBJ2-1|NA|TRBD2
CASSEAVGGGADEQFF
TGTGCCAGCAGTGAAGCTGTAGGCGGGGGGGCTGATGAGCAGTTCTTC
>TRBV5-4|TRBJ2-2|NA|TRBD1
CASRSGQGNTGELFF
TGTGCCAGCAGATCCGGACAGGGGAACACCGGGGAGCTGTTTTTT
>TRBV11-3|TRBJ2-1|few|NA
CASSRRVGSMDEQFF
TGTGCCAGCAGCCGGCGGGTCGGGAGTATGGATGAGCAGTTCTTC
>TRBV6-2/TRBV6-3|TRBJ1-5|once|NA
CASSSIESAQHF
TGTGCCAGCAGTTCAATTGAATCAGCCCAGCATTTT
>TRBV9|TRBJ1-5|NA|TRBD1
CASSPGGGPNQPQHF
TGTGCCAGCAGCCCCGGAGGGGGCCCCAATCAGCCCCAGCATTTT
>TRBV28|TRBJ1-1|NA|TRBD1
CASSEGQAGTEAFF
TGTGCCAGCAGTGAGGGACAGGCGGGCACTGAAGCTTTCTTT
>TRBV6-2/TRBV6-3|TRBJ1-6|NA|NA
CASSLDSSYNSPLHF
TGTGCCAGCAGTCTGGACAGCTCCTATAATTCACCCCTCCACTTT
>TRBV7-6|TRBJ2-7|NA|NA
CASSLVQAGEQYF
TGTGCCAGCAGCTTAGTTCAGGCGGGAGAGCAGTACTTC
>TRBV5-4|TRBJ2-3|NA|NA
CASSLDLLDTQYF
TGTGCCAGCAGCTTGGATCTGCTGGATACGCAGTATTTT
>TRBV7-3|TRBJ1-2|NA|NA
CASSPEGGRGYGYTF
TGTGCCAGCAGCCCCGAAGGGGGGCGCGGCTATGGCTACACCTTC
>TRBV5-1|TRBJ1-2|few|NA
CASSPVGGRDSGYTF
TGCGCCAGCAGCCCGGTGGGGGGCCGAGATTCGGGCTACACCTTC
>TRBV24-1|TRBJ2-1|NA|NA
CATSVGGEQFF
TGTGCCACCAGTGTCGGGGGTGAGCAGTTCTTC
>TRBV28|TRBJ1-1|NA|NA
CASSLPGAYTEAFF
TGTGCCAGCAGTTTACCAGGGGCGTACACTGAAGCTTTCTTT
>TRBV4-2|TRBJ2-3|NA|NA
CASSQDRGDTQYF
TGTGCCAGCAGCCAAGATCGCGGAGATACGCAGTATTTT
>TRBV11-3|TRBJ1-1|NA|NA
CASSLSRANTEAFF
TGTGCCAGCAGCTTGAGCAGAGCGAACACTGAAGCTTTCTTT